The 2 T cell receptor beta chains given below trace back to one sample, sequenced in a study of T cells after posttransplantation cyclophosphamide. The data were produced by immunoSEQ multiplex PCR, yet TCRdb's version contains in-frame clones alone and is incomplete. This table has 10,000 to 15,000 clones, about four fifths appearing once. The sequenced material came from memory CD4+ T cells sorted from PBMCs. The receptors shown here come from a man between 45 and 60 years old in good health, CMV-negative, and a related stem cell transplant donor.

The chain links TRBV6-6 to TRBJ2-3, with TRBD2 matching 11 bases. Unmatched junction bases numbered 2, after V lost 2 bases and J lost 4 bases. The CDR3 loop spans 15 amino acids. The germline CDR1 and CDR2 sequences are MNHNY and SVGAGI (reference sequence). The chain's CDR3 is CASSYRGLAADTQYF. The CDR3 DNA reads TGTGCCAGCAGTTACCGGGGACTAGCGGCAGATACGCAGTATTTT.

V usage is TRBV30 and J usage is TRBJ2-1, with 9 positions matching TRBD2. This CDR3 is built from 13 residues. The germline gives CDR1 GTSNPN, CDR2 SVGIG (reference sequence). V shed 8 bases, J shed 2 bases, and the junction held 4 bases outside the gene matches. The CDR3, as DNA: TGTGCCCGCCGGACTAGCGCCTACAATGAGCAGTTCTTC. Encoded protein: CARRTSAYNEQFF.